This passage covers 27 T cell receptor beta chains from one sample sequenced in a study of CD8+CD57+ T cells in acquired aplastic anemia. Genomic DNA, the template, was used for profiling of the TCR beta VDJ and CDR3. Each CDR3 protein is one row after TCRdb ran MiXCR on the reads. The table includes some 150,000 distinct CDR3 sequences, around half detected once. The authors sequenced patients whose flow cytometry had shown CD8+CD57+ cell expansion. The sample taken for sequencing was sorted CD4+, CD8+, or CD8+CD57+ T cells (not recorded which) from PBMCs. These receptors were taken from a human donor with aplastic anemia.

This sequence joins TRBV7-2 and TRBJ2-3, with a tentative D call TRBD2 (5 bases). The CDR3 is 13 residues long. Trimming stripped 5 bases from V and 2 bases from J, with 8 bases between. Germline V gives CDR1 SGHTA, CDR2 FQGNSA. CDR3 region: CASSPGLTDTQYF. The CDR3 DNA reads TGTGCCAGCAGCCCCGGACTCACAGATACGCAGTATTTT.

Written as DNA, the CDR3 is TGTGCCATTAAGACAGATTATCACAATGAGCAGTTCTTC. Its protein product is CAIKTDYHNEQFF. The chain has TRBV19 and TRBJ2-1, with D perhaps matching TRBD1 (5 bases). The ends were cut back, 10 bases at V and 5 bases at J, with 15 bases in the middle. Germline V gene sequence: CDR1 LNHDA, CDR2 SQIVND (reference sequence). The CDR3 has 13 amino acids.

The CDR3 spells CASSERGRVNTEAFF. CDR3 coding DNA: TGTGCCAGCAGTGAGAGGGGAAGGGTGAACACTGAAGCTTTCTTT. The chain carries TRBV2 and TRBJ1-1; TRBD1 is a possible D gene (5 bases). The CDR3 is made up of 15 amino acids. With 3 bases removed from V and 0 bases from J, the gap between germline ends came to 11 bases. CDR1 and CDR2 (germline): SNHLY, FYNNEI.

This clonotype has just a few counts. This chain uses TRBV7-2 with TRBJ2-1, with D perhaps TRBD1 or TRBD2 (5 bases each). The CDR3 totals 15 residues. Germline-derived CDR1 and CDR2 are SGHTA and FQGNSA. Trimming stripped 4 bases from V and 2 bases from J, with 12 bases between. The CDR3 is CASSYRDEAYNEQFF. DNA for the CDR3: TGTGCCAGCAGCTACCGGGACGAGGCCTACAATGAGCAGTTCTTC.

This chain links TRBV25-1 with TRBJ2-3, with 11 bases identical to TRBD2. The CDR3 totals 15 residues. Per the germline V gene, CDR1 is MGHDK and CDR2 is SYGVNS. Trimming cost V 8 bases and J 2 bases; bases outside gene matches: 6. DNA for the CDR3: TGTGCCAGCTCACCTAGCGGGGGGCCCACAGATACGCAGTATTTT. This translates into CASSPSGGPTDTQYF.

This clonotype was counted at least ten times. The gene calls are TRBV2 and TRBJ2-5; D not certain. With 4 bases removed from V and 9 bases from J, the gap between germline ends came to 12 bases. The CDR3 has 12 residues. Germline V CDR1 and CDR2: SNHLY, FYNNEI. The CDR3: CASSVGPGAQYF. Here the CDR3 DNA reads TGTGCCAGCAGTGTCGGTCCTGGGGCCCAGTACTTC.

The rearrangement links TRBV20-1 to TRBJ2-7, with TRBD2 identical over 7 bases. The better agreement between TRBJ2-5 and the DNA end casts doubt on the J call. Germline CDR1 DFQATT, CDR2 SNEGSKA (reference sequence). The CDR3 runs 13 residues. CDR3 region: CSAEMGGWETQYF. DNA for the CDR3: TGCAGTGCTGAGATGGGGGGGTGGGAGACCCAGTACTTC.

There are many counts of this clonotype. The chain employs TRBV6-1 and TRBJ2-3; D call uncertain. The CDR3 is 14 residues long. The germline gives CDR1 MNHNS, CDR2 SASEGT. V was shortened by 7 bases and J by 2 bases, with 13 bases between the two germline ends. This CDR3 reads CASKAEPYTDTQYF. CDR3 coding DNA: TGTGCCAGCAAAGCAGAACCATACACAGATACGCAGTATTTT.

This clonotype was counted at least ten times. The rearrangement links TRBV6-6 to TRBJ2-5; 8 positions match TRBD1. The CDR3 contains 15 residues. After removal of 4 bases from V and 5 bases from J, the junction contained 9 bases not matched to a gene. Per the germline V gene, CDR1 is MNHNY and CDR2 is SVGAGI (reference sequence). The CDR3 loop is CASSSRTGRVETQYF. The CDR3 DNA reads TGTGCCAGCAGTTCGAGGACAGGGCGGGTTGAGACCCAGTACTTC.

This clonotype was counted only a few times. A much larger clone lies one base from this, so it may be a read error. This sequence joins TRBV5-4 and TRBJ1-1; D not certain. CDR3 length equals 12 residues. Trimming removed 4 bases at V and 3 bases at J, with 7 bases between. Germline-derived CDR1 and CDR2 are SGHNT and YYREEE (reference sequence). Here the CDR3 reads CASSDPYTEAFF. DNA for the CDR3: TGTGCCAGCAGCGACCCGTACACTGAAGCTTTCTTT.

This clonotype has a handful of counts. V usage is TRBV29-1 and J usage is TRBJ2-3; D not resolved. The CDR3 is 10 amino acids. Per the germline V gene, CDR1 is SQVTM and CDR2 is ANQGSEA. V was cut by 1 base and J by 6 bases, with 2 bases left in between. Here the CDR3 DNA reads TGCAGCGTTGAAGGGGATACGCAGTATTTT. Its protein is CSVEGDTQYF.

This rearrangement joins TRBV28 to TRBJ2-1, with 10 nucleotides matching TRBD2. CDR1 MDHEN and CDR2 SYDVKM come from the germline V gene. The CDR3 length is 15 residues. Losses at the gene ends were 5 bases for V and 10 bases for J; bases not matched to a gene: 11. For the CDR3, the DNA is TGTGCCAGCAGTGATACAAGCGGGGGGGCCCGCGAGCAGTTCTTC. It codes for CASSDTSGGAREQFF.

The chain carries TRBV5-1 and TRBJ2-7; no clear D gene. Trimming shortened V by 2 bases and J by 0 bases, and 9 bases separated the two germline ends. This CDR3 is 14 amino acids long. The germline CDR1 and CDR2 sequences are SGHRS and YFSETQ. CDR3 loop: CASSLGYSSYEQYF. The CDR3 DNA sequence: TGCGCCAGCAGCTTAGGTTACAGCTCCTACGAGCAGTACTTC.

In its sample, this clonotype was seen once. The J gene is TRBJ1-1, the V gene TRBV29-1; 7 bases align to TRBD1. Trimming removed 5 bases from V and 2 bases from J; junction bases left unmatched: 5. The CDR3 has 13 residues. Germline CDR1 and CDR2: SQVTM and ANQGSEA. The CDR3 DNA reads TGCAGCGTTCGGGACAGTCCAAACACTGAAGCTTTCTTT. Its translation is CSVRDSPNTEAFF.

The chain joins TRBV19 to TRBJ1-5; D is perhaps TRBD1 (6 bases). V shed 3 bases and J shed 3 bases, with 12 bases lying between them. The CDR3 totals 15 residues. The germline gives CDR1 LNHDA, CDR2 SQIVND (reference sequence). CDR3 nucleotides: TGTGCCAGTAGTATCTCCGGGACACCCAATCAGCCCCAGCATTTT. Protein product: CASSISGTPNQPQHF.

The CDR3 nucleotides are TGTGCCAGTAGTACGGGACCAGGTGGCAATCAGCCCCAGCATTTT. Translation: CASSTGPGGNQPQHF. J is TRBJ1-5 and V is TRBV19; tentative D call: TRBD1 (5 bases). Trimming took 4 bases from V and 2 from J, leaving 12 bases between them. The germline gives CDR1 LNHDA, CDR2 SQIVND (reference sequence). CDR3 length: 15 amino acids.

As to this clonotype: This clone may be a read error of a much larger clone one base away. The rearrangement joins TRBV11-2 to TRBJ1-1; D not certain. The CDR3 loop spans 13 amino acids. Per the germline V gene, CDR1 is SGHAT and CDR2 is FQNNGV. The CDR3 here is CANSLKVNTEAFF. As DNA, the CDR3 is TGTGCCAACAGCTTAAAGGTGAACACTGAAGCTTTCTTT. Full variable domain (outside the CDR3, taken from reference TRBV11-2 and TRBJ1-1): EAGVAQSPRYKIIEKRQSVAFWCNPISGHATLYWYQQILGQGPKLLIQFQNNGVVDDSQLPKDRFSAERLKGVDSTLKIQPAKLEDSAVYLCANSLKVNTEAFFGQGTRLTVV.

This clonotype appeared many times. The rearrangement uses TRBV2 and TRBJ1-6; 7 nucleotides agree with TRBD1. CDR1 is SNHLY, CDR2 FYNNEI, per germline. The CDR3 runs 13 residues. V dropped 3 bases and J dropped 10; count of bases not matched to a gene: 3. This CDR3 reads CASSETGSSPLHF. The CDR3 DNA reads as TGTGCCAGCAGTGAGACAGGGTCGTCACCCCTCCACTTT.

A word on this clonotype: One end of the junction is discordant with germline, which a read error may explain. The chain has TRBV2 and TRBJ2-1, with TRBD2 identical over 7 bases. The CDR3 has 14 amino acids. Looked up from germline, CDR1 is SNHLY and CDR2 is FYNNEI. The CDR3 coding sequence is TGTGCCAGCAGTAAAGCGGGGTACTACAATGAGCAGTTCTTC. Translated, it gives CASSKAGYYNEQFF.

This clonotype was counted many times. J is TRBJ2-5 and V is TRBV5-1; 7 positions match TRBD2. Trimming at V came to 4 bases and at J to 3 bases, leaving 6 bases not matched to a gene. Germline V gives CDR1 SGHRS, CDR2 YFSETQ. The CDR3 contains 14 residues. The CDR3 protein is CASSPGTNEETQYF. DNA of the CDR3: TGCGCCAGCAGCCCCGGGACTAACGAAGAGACCCAGTACTTC. Variable domain in full (rest from reference TRBV5-1 and TRBJ2-5): KAGVTQTPRYLIKTRGQQVTLSCSPISGHRSVSWYQQTPGQGLQFLFEYFSETQRNKGNFPGRFSGRQFSNSRSEMNVSTLELGDSALYLCASSPGTNEETQYFGPGTRLLVL.

This clonotype was seen ten or more times. The chain has TRBV6-5 and TRBJ2-3; no clear D gene. Trimming removed 6 bases from V and 4 bases from J, with 17 bases in between. The length of the CDR3 is 15 residues. Germline values: CDR1 MNHEY, CDR2 SVGAGI. The CDR3 region has the DNA TGTGCCAGCAGCCCCGACCCCCGGAAGGCAGATACGCAGTATTTT. Amino acid sequence: CASSPDPRKADTQYF.

This clonotype was seen repeatedly, ten times or more. CDR3 sequence: CASSLYQVTEAFF. DNA for the CDR3: TGTGCCAGCAGCTTGTACCAGGTCACTGAAGCTTTCTTT. The chain carries TRBV5-4 and TRBJ1-1; no definite D call. The V gene's germline CDR1 is SGHNT and CDR2 YYREEE (reference sequence). Trimming left V 1 base short and J 4 bases short, with 8 bases between. The CDR3 has 13 residues.

Many counts were recorded for this clonotype. CDR3 sequence (DNA): TGTGCCAGCAGTTGGACAGGGGGCACCGGGGAGCTGTTTTTT. Its protein product is CASSWTGGTGELFF. The chain recombines TRBV2 with TRBJ2-2; 10 bases align to TRBD1. After removal of 5 bases from V and 4 bases from J, the junction contained 1 base not matched to a gene. The CDR3 spans 14 residues. Germline V lookup: CDR1 SNHLY, CDR2 FYNNEI.

The J gene is TRBJ2-5, the V gene TRBV2; unclear D gene. V was cut by 1 base and J by 4 bases, with 13 bases left in between. Germline CDR1 and CDR2: SNHLY and FYNNEI. The CDR3 runs 15 residues. CDR3 nucleotides: TGTGCCAGCAGTGAAGATGCGTCAACGAGAGAGACCCAGTACTTC. It is translated as CASSEDASTRETQYF.

This clonotype was recorded at least ten times. The chain has TRBV7-9 and TRBJ2-7, with no clear D. Germline V gene sequence: CDR1 SEHNR, CDR2 FQNEAQ (reference sequence). The CDR3 covers 11 residues. V was clipped by 1 base and J by 5 bases, with 3 bases between them. In DNA form, the CDR3 reads TGTGCCAGCAGCTTAGTCCACGAGCAGTACTTC. It yields the protein CASSLVHEQYF.

This clonotype was seen only a few times. This chain links TRBV7-2 with TRBJ2-7; D not certain. The V gene lost 2 bases and the J gene lost 3 bases, with 2 bases spanning the gap. The CDR3 is 11 amino acids. CDR1 is SGHTA and CDR2 is FQGNSA in the germline V gene. The CDR3 region has the DNA TGTGCCAGCAGCTTAATCTACGAGCAGTACTTC. Amino acids: CASSLIYEQYF.

This clonotype was picked up a small number of times. One end of the junction fails to match germline, which may point to a read error. The V call is TRBV24-1, the J call TRBJ2-1; a weak D match, TRBD2 (5 bases). CDR3 length: 9 amino acids. Germline CDR1 KGHDR, CDR2 SFDVKD. The CDR3 nucleotides read TGTGCCACCACTTCCGACGGGATCTTC. Translating it yields CATTSDGIF.